This T cell receptor beta chain was documented in a study of shared clonotypes between healthy human individuals (dated by TCRdb to about 2020). Regarding the research as a whole: The cohort included a few men and a couple of women between 18 and 49 years of age. For each donor, CD4 naive and CD4 memory were each run on three plates, CD8 naive on two plates, and CD8 memory on one plate. To estimate repertoire size and how much clonotype sharing occurs between individuals, the study deeply sequenced the blood TCR repertoires of roughly 5 healthy adults. Different laboratories and diverse techniques were used to prepare libraries and sequence TCR repertoires, to increase sequencing depth and limit assay-specific biases. Per donor, leukapheresis produced somewhere between about 0.8 and 9.5 billion PBMCs. The paper's findings and limits, for the study overall: The small number of donors limited the genetic and exposure-history diversity represented. Compared with non-shared clonotypes, clonotypes shared by all four sorted-subset donors had higher generation probabilities. Based on pairwise subsampling, the degree of clonotype sharing among donors was expected to be affected by sequencing depth. Rarefaction of sorted-subset datasets indicated incomplete sequencing despite the large sequencing depth. Naive subsets generally had larger estimated clonotype richness than memory subsets did. Sharing across several donors was observed for about 4.8% of naive CD4, 3.5% of naive CD8, 2% to 2.5% of memory CD4, and about 0.4% of memory CD8 clonotypes. Sampling was limited to blood, and TCR repertoires in tissue likely differ from TCR repertoires in blood.

TCR CDR3 regions were amplified from genomic DNA by multiplex PCR using the deep immunoSEQ assay. For each cell subset, the extracted genomic DNA was distributed evenly across all wells of several immunoSEQ 96-well plates, and each plate served as one replicate. For sorted subsets, each replicate PCR was loaded with around 220 ng genomic DNA, equivalent to roughly 30,000 T cell genomes. Purified libraries were measured with a Qubit 3.0 fluorometer, size-checked on a Bioanalyzer 2100, and measured again with the KAPA Library Quantification kit. Each immunoSEQ 96-well plate was sequenced on its own single-read 150-cycle Illumina NextSeq 550 flow cell. Regarding the original processing steps: Because the immunoSEQ output included only junctional sequences and no quality scores, the filtering could not be the same as the filtering used for full-length reads. Sequences were annotated with PyIR, a Python wrapper for IgBLAST v1.9, using IMGT germline references to assign V/J genes and CDR3. Reads with weak V/J assignments (E-value above 1e-6), missing CDR3, stop codons, out-of-frame junctions, or ambiguous translated residues were removed. V3J clonotypes were defined as sequences sharing the same inferred V gene, J gene, and CDR3 amino acid sequence. Percentage overlap between repertoires was computed as shared unique clonotypes divided by the size of the smaller repertoire. Repertoire richness was assessed with RTK rarefaction, the Chao1 estimator, and Recon v2.1 estimates of unobserved clonotypes. Generation probabilities were computed with OLGA for all TCRbeta clonotypes obtained by the gDNA method from a handful of donors. In TCRdb, the immuneACCESS table is reduced to in-frame sequences with V and J assigned. These tables do not hold every clone; where another copy was compared, an unresolved V gene accounts for under half, and the others remain unexplained. The V and J calls and the clone size are those of that table, but D and trimming were determined from the DNA. Across this sample there are about 330,000 clones, with roughly 91% seen only once. Roughly 17% of the sample rests with the top ten.

Including the terminal cysteine and phenylalanine, the CDR3 comprises 12 residues. This entry keeps only the CDR3 DNA: 36 bases, framed from base 1. At the junction V is shortened by 7 bases and J by 15 bases, with 19 bases in between. The germline V gene gives CDR1 as SGHAT and CDR2 as FQNNGV. About this clone itself: The antigen this receptor binds is unknown. There are no base qualities to consult, and no much larger clone falls within one base.

The donors were healthy, HIV-negative adults with no recently reported acute infections or vaccinations. Every donor was a Caucasian adult living in Nashville, Tennessee, USA. CD8 memory samples were composed of magnetically selected CD45RO+ cells combined with CCR7-negative CD45RA+ effector memory (TemRA) cells. After blood collection by leukapheresis, PBMCs were isolated using Ficoll-Histopaque density gradient centrifugation and then cryopreserved in the vapor phase of liquid nitrogen. Analytical flow cytometry was used to check the purity and quantity of every magnetically sorted T cell population. Genomic DNA was isolated from each sorted fraction and quantified by UV absorbance on a Nanodrop 2000c.

Material for sequencing was memory CD8+ T cells sorted from blood. Per the publication, the cell subset or site label means: CD45RO+ cells pooled with CCR7-negative TemRA cells. The sequence was collected from a man younger than 30 in good health. The chain links TRBV11-2 with TRBJ2-1; confidence is insufficient to name the D gene. The DNA sequence is given as TGTGCCAGCACCCACCTTTTTTCGGTTTGGTTCTTC. Its translation reads: CASTHLFSVWFF.